This T cell receptor beta chain was retrieved from a study of Ad26.COV2.S vaccination and SARS-CoV-2 variants. Points from the study as a whole: With respect to non-spike TCR breadth, vaccine and placebo recipients were similar.

The treatment was: 15 to 20 received Ad26.COV2.S at low or high dose, single or two shots; about 5 received placebo; per-sample allocation not given. Sampling was done on day 63 after the first vaccine or placebo injection. Wuhan-strain SARS-CoV-2 spike was expressed by the Ad26 vector that made up the vaccine. Points on this clone: Its specificity is unknown.

Germline lookup yields CDR1 SGHRS and CDR2 YFSETQ. The CDR3 covers 18 residues. V lost 1 base and J lost 0; bases outside the gene matches: 9. Profiling relied on immunoSEQ multiplex PCR, and the TCRdb table lists in-frame clones only, not all of them. The repertoire holds around 270,000 clones, with around 90% as singletons. V and J are TRBV5-1 and TRBJ2-1, with 8 bases that match TRBD2. The sample was peripheral blood, taken in a trial of Ad26.COV2.S vaccine versus placebo. The sequence was collected from a person between 18 and 59 years old who received the Ad26.COV2.S COVID-19 vaccine or a placebo. The CDR3 region is CASSLPTASGPSYNEQFF. For the CDR3, the DNA is TGCGCCAGCAGCTTGCCCACAGCTAGCGGGCCCTCCTACAATGAGCAGTTCTTC.